A single sample is the source of the 23 T cell receptor beta chains below, sequenced in a study of blood T cell repertoires in COVID-19. The repertoire was sequenced with immunoSEQ multiplex PCR; TCRdb's copy has only in-frame clones and lacks some. The sample lists 200,000 to 250,000 clones, 75% to 90% occurring once. The sample taken for sequencing was peripheral blood. These TCRs come from a man aged 60-69 years who had recovered from COVID-19.

This chain links TRBV27 with TRBJ2-7, with D possibly matching TRBD2 (7 bases). V lost 3 bases and J lost 0, with 12 bases in between. This CDR3 is built from 15 residues. Per the germline V gene, CDR1 is MNHEY and CDR2 is SMNVEV (reference sequence). Here the CDR3 DNA reads TGTGCCAGCAGTTTGGGGGGGGCCTTCTCCTACGAGCAGTACTTC. This gives the protein CASSLGGAFSYEQYF.

The J gene is TRBJ2-1, the V gene TRBV5-1; 10 nucleotides align to TRBD1. V trimming: 5 bases; J trimming: 9 bases; junction bases outside the gene matches: 11. The germline V gene encodes CDR1 SGHRS and CDR2 YFSETQ. The CDR3 contains 15 residues. The CDR3 is CASRLETGGPGEQFF. The CDR3 region has the DNA TGCGCCAGCAGGCTGGAGACAGGGGGCCCTGGTGAGCAGTTCTTC.

The chain has TRBV18 and TRBJ1-2, with TRBD1 identical over 9 bases. The V gene end was trimmed by 3 bases and the J gene end by 8 bases; junction bases not matched to a gene: 16. CDR1 and CDR2 from the germline V gene are KGHSH and LQKENI. The CDR3 extends over 17 amino acids. The CDR3 nucleotides read TGTGCCAGCTCACCTCTCCCGGCACAGGGGGCGCAGAGAGGCTACACCTTC. Translation: CASSPLPAQGAQRGYTF.

The chain joins TRBV2 to TRBJ2-5, with a tentative D call TRBD2 (6 bases). The germline CDR1 and CDR2 sequences are SNHLY and FYNNEI. The length of the CDR3 is 14 residues. The ends were cut back, 6 bases at V and 4 bases at J, with 15 bases in the middle. CDR3: CASREGTLGETQYF. The CDR3 region has the DNA TGTGCCAGCAGGGAGGGGACTCTCGGAGAGACCCAGTACTTC. Variable domain in full (rest from reference TRBV2 and TRBJ2-5): EPEVTQTPSHQVTQMGQEVILRCVPISNHLYFYWYRQILGQKVEFLVSFYNNEISEKSEIFDDQFSVERPDGSNFTLKIRSTKLEDSAMYFCASREGTLGETQYFGPGTRLLVL.

V and J are TRBV6-2 or TRBV6-3 and TRBJ2-7, with 13 bases matching TRBD2. V lost 4 bases, J lost 2 bases, and 8 bases stayed unmatched. The CDR3 totals 17 residues. The V gene's germline CDR1 is MNHEY and CDR2 SVGEGT. Written as DNA, the CDR3 is TGTGCCAGCAGTTTGGCCGTCGGACTAGCGGGAGCCTACGAGCAGTACTTC. Protein: CASSLAVGLAGAYEQYF.

The chain joins TRBV28 to TRBJ1-1; possibly TRBD1 for D (5 bases). The CDR3 length is 14 residues. Germline-derived CDR1 and CDR2 are MDHEN and SYDVKM. Trimming removed 6 bases at V and 2 bases at J, with 13 bases between. DNA for the CDR3: TGTGCCAGCAGCAAACCCGACAGAAACACTGAAGCTTTCTTT. It specifies CASSKPDRNTEAFF.

The J gene is TRBJ2-1, the V gene TRBV11-2; no reliable D call. Germline assignment: CDR1 SGHAT and CDR2 FQNNGV. The CDR3 totals 11 residues. The V and J ends lost 1 base and 14 bases respectively, with 9 bases between them. In nucleotides, the CDR3 is TGTGCCAGCAGCTTAGGTCCGGTAGAGTTCTTC. Translation: CASSLGPVEFF.

The rearrangement joins TRBV25-1 to TRBJ1-1, with 9 bases lining up with TRBD1. With V trimmed by 10 bases and J by 1 base, 4 bases remained unmatched. The CDR3 is 13 amino acids. Germline CDR1 reads MGHDK; CDR2 reads SYGVNS. The CDR3 region has the DNA TGTGCCACCGACAGGGGGAGGAACACTGAAGCTTTCTTT. As protein: CATDRGRNTEAFF.

V is TRBV6-5 and J is TRBJ1-2; D might be TRBD1 (5 bases). CDR1 MNHEY and CDR2 SVGAGI come from the germline V gene. V dropped 2 bases and J dropped 2 bases, with 6 bases sitting between them. The CDR3 is 13 residues long. The CDR3 DNA sequence: TGTGCCAGCAGTTACGGGGGGAACTATGGCTACACCTTC. Translating gives CASSYGGNYGYTF.

Concerning this clone itself: The sample holds other DNA sequences that translate to the same CDR3. V is TRBV7-2 and J is TRBJ1-2, with 7 bases fitting TRBD1. CDR1 is SGHTA and CDR2 is FQGNSA in the germline V gene. CDR3 size: 13 residues. J lost 5 bases, V lost 4 bases, and 4 bases had no gene match. The CDR3 spells CASSSSGGYGYTF. The CDR3 DNA sequence: TGTGCCAGCAGCTCCTCAGGGGGATATGGCTACACCTTC.

The rearrangement joins TRBV7-9 to TRBJ1-1; 7 bases agree with TRBD1. Per the germline V gene, CDR1 is SEHNR and CDR2 is FQNEAQ (reference sequence). The CDR3 is 13 residues long. The ends lost 5 bases at V and 3 bases at J; junction bases unmatched: 3. CDR3 sequence (DNA): TGTGCCAGCAGCGCCCAGGGGGACACTGAAGCTTTCTTT. Translating gives CASSAQGDTEAFF.

CDR3 coding DNA: TGTGCCAGCAGCAAAGGGGTAAGCAGGGGAACCTACGAGCAGTACTTC. Amino acid sequence: CASSKGVSRGTYEQYF. The genes are TRBV21-1 and TRBJ2-7; the table's TRBD1 call for D was not verified on the DNA. TRBV21-1 represents a pseudogene. There are 16 residues in the CDR3.

The genes are TRBV10-3 and TRBJ2-7, with a weak D call TRBD1 (7 bases). Germline assignment: CDR1 ENHRY and CDR2 SYGVKD. V was pared by 4 bases and J by 0 bases, with 10 bases between. This CDR3 spans 14 amino acids. CDR3 protein: CAISGRDSSYEQYF. The CDR3 DNA sequence: TGTGCCATCAGTGGGCGGGACAGCTCCTACGAGCAGTACTTC.

The CDR3 loop reads CASRRQGQNTGELFF. CDR3 coding DNA: TGTGCCAGCCGCCGACAGGGACAAAACACCGGGGAGCTGTTTTTT. The rearrangement uses TRBV3-1 (or the pseudogene TRBV3-2) and TRBJ2-2; 7 bases agree with TRBD1. Germline assignment: CDR1 LGHDT and CDR2 YNNKEL (reference sequence). CDR3 length: 15 residues. V gave up 8 bases and J gave up 2 bases; unmatched junction bases: 8.

The chain joins TRBV5-1 to TRBJ1-1, with D hard to call. From germline, CDR1 is SGHRS and CDR2 YFSETQ. The CDR3 covers 14 residues. Trimming pared 1 base from V and 1 base from J, leaving 8 bases between. CDR3 sequence: CASSLNTQNTEAFF. CDR3 DNA sequence: TGCGCCAGCAGCTTGAACACACAGAACACTGAAGCTTTCTTT.

The rearrangement uses TRBV4-3 and TRBJ2-2, with 7 bases fitting TRBD2. CDR3 length: 17 amino acids. V lost 4 bases, J lost 4 bases, and 12 bases stayed unmatched. CDR1 is LGHNA and CDR2 is YSLEER in the germline V gene. This chain's CDR3 is CASSPRAGEVVTGELFF. The DNA for the CDR3 is TGCGCCAGCAGCCCCCGGGCGGGAGAGGTGGTCACCGGGGAGCTGTTTTTT.

The chain uses TRBV5-1 and TRBJ1-2; 8 bases align to TRBD1. The CDR3 has 14 residues. J gave up 2 bases and V 3 bases, and 3 bases lay outside the gene matches. Germline assignment: CDR1 SGHRS and CDR2 YFSETQ. CDR3 in amino acids: CASSSGQGNYGYTF. In nucleotides, the CDR3 is TGCGCCAGCAGCTCCGGACAGGGAAACTATGGCTACACCTTC. Using reference TRBV5-1 and TRBJ1-2 for the parts outside the CDR3, the full variable domain is KAGVTQTPRYLIKTRGQQVTLSCSPISGHRSVSWYQQTPGQGLQFLFEYFSETQRNKGNFPGRFSGRQFSNSRSEMNVSTLELGDSALYLCASSSGQGNYGYTFGSGTRLTVV.

The chain joins TRBV18 to TRBJ1-3; no clear D. V was shortened by 6 bases and J by 4 bases, with 13 bases between the two germline ends. The CDR3 is 14 amino acids. CDR1 KGHSH and CDR2 LQKENI come from the germline V gene. This chain's CDR3 is CASSGLRPGNTIYF. In nucleotides, the CDR3 is TGTGCCAGCTCCGGACTGCGACCCGGAAACACCATATATTTT.

The V gene is TRBV3-1 (or the pseudogene TRBV3-2), the J gene TRBJ1-1; 8 nucleotides match TRBD1. The CDR3 runs to 18 residues. Germline assignment: CDR1 LGHDT and CDR2 YNNKEL (reference sequence). J gave up 7 bases and V 0 bases, and 16 bases lay outside the gene matches. CDR3: CASSQDRRARTGWIEAFF. The CDR3 DNA sequence: TGTGCCAGCAGCCAAGATAGACGGGCTCGGACAGGGTGGATTGAAGCTTTCTTT.

This chain joins TRBV18 and TRBJ2-3, with a possible D match to TRBD1 (7 bases). Trimming took off 5 bases at V and 1 base at J, with 10 bases between the two ends. Germline assignment: CDR1 KGHSH and CDR2 LQKENI. The CDR3 extends over 14 amino acids. The CDR3 here is CASSIRGGTDTQYF. CDR3 nucleotide sequence: TGTGCCAGCTCAATCAGGGGGGGCACAGATACGCAGTATTTT.

The genes are TRBV19 and TRBJ1-6; perhaps TRBD1 as D (5 bases). Germline V gives CDR1 LNHDA, CDR2 SQIVND (reference sequence). The CDR3 runs 15 residues. Deletions cut 5 bases from V and 5 bases from J, with 13 bases between. The CDR3 DNA reads as TGTGCCAGTAGTGACCGGAGGGGAGATAATTCACCCCTCCACTTT. Its translation: CASSDRRGDNSPLHF.

The CDR3 region has the DNA TGTGCCAGCAGCTTAGTCGCAGGGGACTCACCCCTCCACTTT. Amino acids: CASSLVAGDSPLHF. This chain uses TRBV7-2 with TRBJ1-6; the D gene is possibly TRBD1 (6 bases). V lost 1 base, J lost 10 bases, and 11 bases lay in between. The germline CDR1 and CDR2 sequences are SGHTA and FQGNSA. The CDR3 runs 14 residues.

The chain is built from TRBV6-4 and TRBJ2-1, with a weak D call TRBD2 (6 bases). Germline CDR1 is MRHNA and CDR2 is SNTAGT. The V gene lost 10 bases and the J gene lost 1 base, with 17 bases spanning the gap. This CDR3 region has 15 residues. CDR3 in amino acids: CATSKGGESYNEQFF. The CDR3 bases are TGTGCCACGTCAAAGGGCGGGGAGTCCTACAATGAGCAGTTCTTC.